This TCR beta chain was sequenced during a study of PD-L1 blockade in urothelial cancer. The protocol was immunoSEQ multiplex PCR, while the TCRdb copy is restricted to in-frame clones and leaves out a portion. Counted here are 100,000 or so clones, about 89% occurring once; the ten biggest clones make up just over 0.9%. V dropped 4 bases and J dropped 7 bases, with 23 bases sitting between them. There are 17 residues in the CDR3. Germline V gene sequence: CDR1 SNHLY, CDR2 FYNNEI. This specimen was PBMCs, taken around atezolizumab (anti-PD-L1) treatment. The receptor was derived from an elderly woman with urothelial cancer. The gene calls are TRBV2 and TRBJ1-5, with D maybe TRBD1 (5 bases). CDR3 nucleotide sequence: TGTGCCAGCAGTGTGGGGATGTGGGGGGAGTTAGGGCAGCCCCAGCATTTT. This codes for CASSVGMWGELGQPQHF.